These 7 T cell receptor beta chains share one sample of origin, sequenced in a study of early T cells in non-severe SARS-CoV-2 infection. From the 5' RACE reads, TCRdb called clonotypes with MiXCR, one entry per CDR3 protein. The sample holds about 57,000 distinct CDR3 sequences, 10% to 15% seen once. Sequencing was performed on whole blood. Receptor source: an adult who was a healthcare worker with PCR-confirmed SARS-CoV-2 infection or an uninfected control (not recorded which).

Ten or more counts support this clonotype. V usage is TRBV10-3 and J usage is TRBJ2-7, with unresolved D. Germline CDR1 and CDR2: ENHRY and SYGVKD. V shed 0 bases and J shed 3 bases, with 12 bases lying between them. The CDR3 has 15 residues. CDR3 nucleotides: TGTGCCATCAGTGAGTCTGGCCAGAGGAGCTACGAGCAGTACTTC. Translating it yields CAISESGQRSYEQYF.

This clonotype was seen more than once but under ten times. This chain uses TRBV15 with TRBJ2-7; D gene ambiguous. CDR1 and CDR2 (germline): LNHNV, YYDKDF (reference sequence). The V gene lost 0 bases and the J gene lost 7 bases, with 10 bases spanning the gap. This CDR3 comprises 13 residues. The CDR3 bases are TGTGCCACCAGCAGAGACCCCATGAGGGAGCAGTACTTC. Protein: CATSRDPMREQYF. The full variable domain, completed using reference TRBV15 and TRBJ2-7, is DAMVIQNPRYQVTQFGKPVTLSCSQTLNHNVMYWYQQKSSQAPKLLFHYYDKDFNNEADTPDNFQSRRPNTSFCFLDIRSPGLGDTAMYLCATSRDPMREQYFGPGTRLTVT.

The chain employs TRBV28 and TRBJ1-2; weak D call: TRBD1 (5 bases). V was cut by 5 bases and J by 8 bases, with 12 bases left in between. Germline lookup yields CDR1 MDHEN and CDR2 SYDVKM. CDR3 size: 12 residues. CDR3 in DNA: TGTGCCAGCAGTGTAATGGGACGCGGCTACACCTTC. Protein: CASSVMGRGYTF.

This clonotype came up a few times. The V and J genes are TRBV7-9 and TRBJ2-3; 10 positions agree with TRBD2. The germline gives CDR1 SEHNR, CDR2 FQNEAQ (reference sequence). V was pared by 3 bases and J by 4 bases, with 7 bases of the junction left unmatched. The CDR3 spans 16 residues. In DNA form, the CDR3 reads TGTGCCAGCAGCTTCCTCAGCGGGGGGGCAGCAGATACGCAGTATTTT. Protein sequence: CASSFLSGGAADTQYF.

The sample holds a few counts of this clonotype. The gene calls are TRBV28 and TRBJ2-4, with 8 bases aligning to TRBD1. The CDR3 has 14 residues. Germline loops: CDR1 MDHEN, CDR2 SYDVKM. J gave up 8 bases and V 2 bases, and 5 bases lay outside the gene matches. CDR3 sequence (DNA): TGTGCCAGCAGTTTAGGACAGGGAACATACATTCAGTACTTC. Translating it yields CASSLGQGTYIQYF.

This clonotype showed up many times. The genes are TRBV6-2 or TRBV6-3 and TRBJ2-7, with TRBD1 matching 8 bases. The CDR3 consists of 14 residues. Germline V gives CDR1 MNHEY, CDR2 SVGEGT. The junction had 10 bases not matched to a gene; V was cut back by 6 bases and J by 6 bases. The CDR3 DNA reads TGTGCCAGCAGGTTATGGACAGGGAACAGCGAGCAGTACTTC. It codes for CASRLWTGNSEQYF.

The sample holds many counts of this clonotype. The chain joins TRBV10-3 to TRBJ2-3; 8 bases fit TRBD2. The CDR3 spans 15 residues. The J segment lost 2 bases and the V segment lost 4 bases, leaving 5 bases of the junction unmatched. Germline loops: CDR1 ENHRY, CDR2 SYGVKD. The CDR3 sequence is CAISGWRGDTDTQYF. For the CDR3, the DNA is TGTGCCATCAGTGGTTGGCGGGGGGACACAGATACGCAGTATTTT.